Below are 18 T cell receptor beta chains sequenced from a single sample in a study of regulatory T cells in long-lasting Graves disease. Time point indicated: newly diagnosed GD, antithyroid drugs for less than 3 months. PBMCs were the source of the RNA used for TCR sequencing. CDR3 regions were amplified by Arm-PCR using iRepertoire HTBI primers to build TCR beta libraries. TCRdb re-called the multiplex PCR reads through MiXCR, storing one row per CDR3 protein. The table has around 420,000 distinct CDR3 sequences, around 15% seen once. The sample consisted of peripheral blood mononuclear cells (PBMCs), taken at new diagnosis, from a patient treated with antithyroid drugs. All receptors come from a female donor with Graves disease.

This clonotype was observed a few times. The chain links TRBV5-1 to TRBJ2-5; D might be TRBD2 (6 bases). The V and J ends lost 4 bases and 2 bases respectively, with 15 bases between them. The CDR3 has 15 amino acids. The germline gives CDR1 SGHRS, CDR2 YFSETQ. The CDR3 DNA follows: TGCGCCAGCAGCCCGGACTACATTGAACAAGAGACCCAGTACTTC. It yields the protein CASSPDYIEQETQYF.

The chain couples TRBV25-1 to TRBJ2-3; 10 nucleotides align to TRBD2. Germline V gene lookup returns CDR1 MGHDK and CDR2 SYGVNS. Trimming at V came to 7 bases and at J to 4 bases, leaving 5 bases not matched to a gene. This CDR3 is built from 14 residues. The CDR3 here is CASISSGGADTQYF. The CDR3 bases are TGTGCCAGCATCTCAAGCGGGGGGGCAGATACGCAGTATTTT.

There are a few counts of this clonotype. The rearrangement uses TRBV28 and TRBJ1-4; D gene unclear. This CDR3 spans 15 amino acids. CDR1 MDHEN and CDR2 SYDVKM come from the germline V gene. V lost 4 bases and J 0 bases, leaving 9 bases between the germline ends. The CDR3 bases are TGTGCCAGCAGTTCCTCATTTGCAACTAATGAAAAACTGTTTTTT. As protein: CASSSSFATNEKLFF.

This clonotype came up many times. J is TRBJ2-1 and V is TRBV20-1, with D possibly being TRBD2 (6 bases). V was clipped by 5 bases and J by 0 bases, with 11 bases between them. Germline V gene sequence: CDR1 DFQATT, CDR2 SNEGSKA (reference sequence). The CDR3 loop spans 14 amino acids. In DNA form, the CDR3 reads TGCAGTGCTGTATTAGCGGACTCCTACAATGAGCAGTTCTTC. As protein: CSAVLADSYNEQFF.

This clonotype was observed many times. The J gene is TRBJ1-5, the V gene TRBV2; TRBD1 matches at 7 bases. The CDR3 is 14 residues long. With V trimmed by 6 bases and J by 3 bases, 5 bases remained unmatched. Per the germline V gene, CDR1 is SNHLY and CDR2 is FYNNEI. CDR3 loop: CASSATGDNQPQHF. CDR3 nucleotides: TGTGCCAGCAGCGCCACAGGGGACAATCAGCCCCAGCATTTT.

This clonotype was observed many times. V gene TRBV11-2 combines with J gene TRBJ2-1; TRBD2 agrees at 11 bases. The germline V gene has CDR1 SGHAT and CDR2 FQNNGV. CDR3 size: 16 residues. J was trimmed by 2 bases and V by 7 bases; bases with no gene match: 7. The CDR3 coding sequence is TGTGCCAGCAACACCGTAGCGGGGGGGCCCTACAATGAGCAGTTCTTC. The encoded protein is CASNTVAGGPYNEQFF. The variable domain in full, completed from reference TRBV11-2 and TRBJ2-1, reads EAGVAQSPRYKIIEKRQSVAFWCNPISGHATLYWYQQILGQGPKLLIQFQNNGVVDDSQLPKDRFSAERLKGVDSTLKIQPAKLEDSAVYLCASNTVAGGPYNEQFFGPGTRLTVL.

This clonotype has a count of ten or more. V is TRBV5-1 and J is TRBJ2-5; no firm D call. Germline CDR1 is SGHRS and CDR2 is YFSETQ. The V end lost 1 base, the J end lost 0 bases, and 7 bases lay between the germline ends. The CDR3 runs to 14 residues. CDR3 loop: CASSLSTDQETQYF. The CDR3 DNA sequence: TGCGCCAGCAGCTTGAGTACAGACCAAGAGACCCAGTACTTC. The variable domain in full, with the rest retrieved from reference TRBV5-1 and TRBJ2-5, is KAGVTQTPRYLIKTRGQQVTLSCSPISGHRSVSWYQQTPGQGLQFLFEYFSETQRNKGNFPGRFSGRQFSNSRSEMNVSTLELGDSALYLCASSLSTDQETQYFGPGTRLLVL.

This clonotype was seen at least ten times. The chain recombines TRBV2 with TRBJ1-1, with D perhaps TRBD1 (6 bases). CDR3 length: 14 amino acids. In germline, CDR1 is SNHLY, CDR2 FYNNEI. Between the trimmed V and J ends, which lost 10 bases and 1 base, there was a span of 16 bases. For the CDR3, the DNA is TGTGCCAACGGACAGTGGACGACGAACACTGAAGCTTTCTTT. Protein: CANGQWTTNTEAFF. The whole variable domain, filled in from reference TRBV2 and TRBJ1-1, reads EPEVTQTPSHQVTQMGQEVILRCVPISNHLYFYWYRQILGQKVEFLVSFYNNEISEKSEIFDDQFSVERPDGSNFTLKIRSTKLEDSAMYFCANGQWTTNTEAFFGQGTRLTVV.

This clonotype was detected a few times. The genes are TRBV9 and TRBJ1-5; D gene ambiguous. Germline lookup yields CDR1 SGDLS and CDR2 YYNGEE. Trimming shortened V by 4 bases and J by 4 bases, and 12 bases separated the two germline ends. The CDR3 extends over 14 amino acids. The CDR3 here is CASSPMAQNQPQHF. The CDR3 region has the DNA TGTGCCAGCAGCCCAATGGCCCAGAATCAGCCCCAGCATTTT.

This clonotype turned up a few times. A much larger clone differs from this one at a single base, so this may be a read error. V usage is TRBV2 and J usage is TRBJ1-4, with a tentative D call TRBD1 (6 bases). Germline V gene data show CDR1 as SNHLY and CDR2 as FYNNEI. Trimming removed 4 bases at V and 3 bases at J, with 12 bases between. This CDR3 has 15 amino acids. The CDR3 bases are TGTGCCAGCAGTGCAGGAAAGGGGGCTAATGAAAAACTGTTTTTT. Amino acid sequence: CASSAGKGANEKLFF. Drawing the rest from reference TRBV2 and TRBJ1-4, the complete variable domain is EPEVTQTPSHQVTQMGQEVILRCVPISNHLYFYWYRQILGQKVEFLVSFYNNEISEKSEIFDDQFSVERPDGSNFTLKIRSTKLEDSAMYFCASSAGKGANEKLFFGSGTQLSVL.

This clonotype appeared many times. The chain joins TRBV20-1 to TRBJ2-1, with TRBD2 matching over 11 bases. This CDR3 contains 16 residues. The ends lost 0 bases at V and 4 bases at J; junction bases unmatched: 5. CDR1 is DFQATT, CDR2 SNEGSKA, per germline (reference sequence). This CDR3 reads CSARDATSGEYNEQFF. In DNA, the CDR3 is TGCAGTGCTAGAGATGCGACTAGCGGGGAATACAATGAGCAGTTCTTC.

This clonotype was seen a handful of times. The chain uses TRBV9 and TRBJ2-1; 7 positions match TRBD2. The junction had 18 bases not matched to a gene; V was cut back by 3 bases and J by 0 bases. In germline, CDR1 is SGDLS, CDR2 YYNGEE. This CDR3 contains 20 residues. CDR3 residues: CASSAPIAGTEYGSYNEQFF. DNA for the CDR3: TGTGCCAGCAGCGCCCCCATAGCGGGCACCGAGTACGGCTCCTACAATGAGCAGTTCTTC.

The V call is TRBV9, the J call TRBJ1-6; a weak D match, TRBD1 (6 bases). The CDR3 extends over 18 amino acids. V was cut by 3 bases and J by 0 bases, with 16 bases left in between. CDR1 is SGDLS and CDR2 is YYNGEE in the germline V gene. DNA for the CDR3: TGTGCCAGCAGCGCCGAGGGACACACCAGCTCCTATAATTCACCCCTCCACTTT. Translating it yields CASSAEGHTSSYNSPLHF.

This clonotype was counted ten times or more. CDR3 in DNA: TGTGCCAGCCCCGGGACAGGGTTAACTGAAGCTTTCTTT. Translation: CASPGTGLTEAFF. The chain couples TRBV2 to TRBJ1-1; the match to TRBD1 covers 9 bases. Losses at the gene ends were 8 bases for V and 5 bases for J; bases not matched to a gene: 6. This CDR3 is 13 amino acids long. The V gene's germline CDR1 is SNHLY and CDR2 FYNNEI.

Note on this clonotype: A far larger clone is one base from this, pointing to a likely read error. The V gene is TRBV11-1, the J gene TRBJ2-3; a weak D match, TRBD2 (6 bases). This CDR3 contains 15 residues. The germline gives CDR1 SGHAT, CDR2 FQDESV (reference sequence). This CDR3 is CPSSFGTGGTDTQYF. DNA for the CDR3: TGTCCCAGCAGCTTTGGGACGGGGGGCACAGATACGCAGTATTTT.

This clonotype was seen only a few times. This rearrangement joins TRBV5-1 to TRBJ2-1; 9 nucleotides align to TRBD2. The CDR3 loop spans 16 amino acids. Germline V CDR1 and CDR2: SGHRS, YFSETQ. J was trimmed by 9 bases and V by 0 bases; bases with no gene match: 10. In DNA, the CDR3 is TGCGCCAGCAGCTTGGCCCAAGGCGGGAGGGCCCTTGAGCAGTTCTTC. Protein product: CASSLAQGGRALEQFF.

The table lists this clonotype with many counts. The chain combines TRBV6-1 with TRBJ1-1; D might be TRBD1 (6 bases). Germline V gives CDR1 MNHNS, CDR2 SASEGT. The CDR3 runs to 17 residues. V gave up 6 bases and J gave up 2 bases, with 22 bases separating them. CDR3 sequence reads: CASSRNAGGATNTEAFF. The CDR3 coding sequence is TGTGCCAGCAGCCGAAATGCTGGGGGGGCTACTAACACTGAAGCTTTCTTT.

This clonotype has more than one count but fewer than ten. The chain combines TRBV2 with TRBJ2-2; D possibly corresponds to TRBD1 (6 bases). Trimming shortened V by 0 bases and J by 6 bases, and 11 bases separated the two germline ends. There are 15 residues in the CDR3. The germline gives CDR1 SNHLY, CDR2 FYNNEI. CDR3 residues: CASSEAVGAAGELFF. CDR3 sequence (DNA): TGTGCCAGCAGTGAAGCGGTGGGGGCGGCCGGGGAGCTGTTTTTT.